A selection of T cell receptor beta chains follows, all from one sample in a study of blood T cells in healthy people across ages. Each CDR3 protein gets one entry after TCRdb re-called the 5' RACE reads with MiXCR. This sample has about 1.5 million distinct CDR3 sequences, with approximately 42% found just once. The sample was blood. Receptors originate from a woman aged 18-29 years in good health. CDR3s leave out the opening cysteine and the closing phenylalanine or tryptophan. The order of the fields is CDR3 protein, clone size, J gene, V gene. Clone size is shown for a subset of rows, as once, few, many or a class of expanded clone.

CDR3 protein: SASWTEDSDTQY; clone size: -; J gene: TRBJ2-3; V gene: TRBV20-1
CDR3 protein: ASSLRGVGYEQY; clone size: -; J gene: TRBJ2-7; V gene: TRBV6-1
CDR3 protein: ASSRTPGQGSLYEQY; clone size: -; J gene: -; V gene: TRBV6-1
CDR3 protein: SARDFAQGGRYNEQY; clone size: -; J gene: TRBJ2-7; V gene: TRBV20-1
CDR3 protein: ASSQAWGAGGYT; clone size: few; J gene: TRBJ1-2; V gene: TRBV12-3/TRBV12-4
CDR3 protein: ASSPRTDSGGNQPQH; clone size: -; J gene: TRBJ1-5; V gene: TRBV6-1
CDR3 protein: AISESATGVVGNSPLH; clone size: -; J gene: TRBJ1-6; V gene: TRBV10-3
CDR3 protein: ASSRTGGEPETQY; clone size: few; J gene: TRBJ2-5; V gene: TRBV13
CDR3 protein: ASTNAGQPYNEQF; clone size: -; J gene: TRBJ2-1; V gene: TRBV25-1
CDR3 protein: ASRKGTGLLQETQY; clone size: few; J gene: TRBJ2-5; V gene: TRBV21-1
CDR3 protein: ASTPDRTPYNEQF; clone size: few; J gene: TRBJ2-1; V gene: TRBV6-5
CDR3 protein: ASRSLVSTEAF; clone size: -; J gene: TRBJ1-1; V gene: TRBV7-8
CDR3 protein: ASSVWGETYEQY; clone size: -; J gene: -; V gene: TRBV2
CDR3 protein: ASSPGLTRSSYEQY; clone size: -; J gene: TRBJ2-7; V gene: TRBV18
CDR3 protein: ASSGRGFNEKLF; clone size: few; J gene: TRBJ1-4; V gene: TRBV7-2
CDR3 protein: VQGKNYGYT; clone size: -; J gene: TRBJ1-2; V gene: TRBV12-3/TRBV12-4
CDR3 protein: AIKGRTSQETQY; clone size: many; J gene: TRBJ2-5; V gene: TRBV10-3
CDR3 protein: ASSPYSPNDYGYT; clone size: few; J gene: TRBJ1-2; V gene: TRBV27